The 13 T cell receptor beta chains below all came from one sample that was sequenced in a study of cytomegalovirus exposure and HLA in healthy donors. The PCR contained 60 Vbeta and 13 Jbeta primers. Sequencing was performed with immunoSEQ multiplex PCR; in TCRdb, only in-frame clones are kept and a portion is missing. The data contain around 150,000 clones, 55% to 80% of them singletons. Sequencing was carried out using PBMCs. The receptor source for this set is a woman aged 18 to 35 in good health and CMV-seropositive.

As regards this clone: Germline is not matched at one junction end, which may reflect a read error. The genes are TRBV7-7 and TRBJ2-5; D perhaps matches TRBD2 (5 bases). The CDR3 extends over 16 amino acids. Germline lookup yields CDR1 SSHAT and CDR2 FNYEAQ (reference sequence). CDR3 DNA: TGTGCTAGCAGCTTCCTGAGGGCTGCCGCGGGAGAGACCCAGTACTTC. Encoded protein: CASSFLRAAAGETQYF. The variable domain in full, completed from reference TRBV7-7 and TRBJ2-5, reads GAGVSQSPRYKVTKRGQDVTLRCDPISSHATLYWYQQALGQGPEFLTYFNYEAQPDKSGLPSDRFSAERPEGSISTLTIQRTEQRDSAMYRCASSFLRAAAGETQYFGPGTRLLVL.

This rearrangement joins TRBV10-2 to TRBJ2-1, with D possibly matching TRBD2 (6 bases). The CDR3 runs to 16 residues. V was trimmed by 1 base and J by 3 bases, leaving 13 bases between them. The germline gives CDR1 WSHSY, CDR2 SAAADI. CDR3 sequence reads: CASSEFRGTLYNEQFF. The CDR3 region has the DNA TGCGCCAGCAGTGAGTTTCGGGGGACCCTCTACAATGAGCAGTTCTTC.

The CDR3 DNA sequence: TGTGCCAGCTCACCCCCGTCCGAGGGCGGGGGCTACACCTTC. This translates into CASSPPSEGGGYTF. The rearrangement links TRBV18 to TRBJ1-2; unclear D gene. CDR1 is KGHSH, CDR2 LQKENI, per germline. V was clipped by 3 bases and J by 8 bases, with 16 bases between them. The length of the CDR3 is 14 residues.

This clone was observed a few times. The chain employs TRBV5-5 and TRBJ2-7; D ambiguous. V shed 4 bases and J shed 0 bases, with 5 bases lying between them. The CDR3 runs 12 residues. Germline V gene lookup returns CDR1 SGHKS and CDR2 YYEKEE (reference sequence). CDR3 nucleotides: TGTGCCAGCAGCAGCTCCTCCTACGAGCAGTACTTC. Protein: CASSSSSYEQYF.

This chain connects TRBV30 to TRBJ2-1; 13 nucleotides align to TRBD2. The CDR3 is 16 residues long. Germline values: CDR1 GTSNPN, CDR2 SVGIG (reference sequence). V shed 0 bases and J 5 bases; nucleotides not matched to a gene: 4. CDR3 loop: CAWSVRTSGRHNEQFF. The DNA of the CDR3 is TGTGCCTGGAGTGTAAGGACTAGCGGGAGACACAATGAGCAGTTCTTC.

The V call is TRBV6-6, the J call TRBJ2-5; the match to TRBD2 covers 12 bases. The CDR3 runs 15 residues. Per germline, CDR1 MNHNY and CDR2 SVGAGI (reference sequence). J was trimmed by 5 bases and V by 6 bases; bases with no gene match: 7. CDR3 nucleotide sequence: TGTGCCAGCAGCCCACTAGCGGGAGGTGAGGAGACCCAGTACTTC. This gives the protein CASSPLAGGEETQYF.

The V call is TRBV5-1, the J call TRBJ1-2, with D perhaps TRBD1 (5 bases). The germline V gene encodes CDR1 SGHRS and CDR2 YFSETQ. Between the trimmed V and J ends, which lost 4 bases and 8 bases, there was a span of 24 bases. The CDR3 consists of 16 residues. The CDR3 spells CASSPILTGSSGGYTF. For the CDR3, the DNA is TGCGCCAGCAGCCCGATTTTAACAGGATCCTCAGGGGGCTACACCTTC.

This chain links TRBV30 with TRBJ2-7, with a weak D call TRBD1 (6 bases). V lost 4 bases and J lost 4, with 32 bases in between. Germline loops: CDR1 GTSNPN, CDR2 SVGIG (reference sequence). The CDR3 is 19 residues long. The CDR3 reads CAWNSPAPQHRTGLYEQYF. The CDR3 DNA reads as TGTGCCTGGAATTCGCCCGCCCCTCAACATCGAACAGGGTTATACGAGCAGTACTTC.

The J gene is TRBJ2-7, the V gene TRBV7-9; tentative D call: TRBD1 (5 bases). The V gene's germline CDR1 is SEHNR and CDR2 FQNEAQ (reference sequence). V lost 9 bases and J 2 bases, leaving 14 bases between the germline ends. CDR3 length equals 13 residues. CDR3 bases: TGTGCCAGTCAAAGGGGATTCACCTACGAGCAGTACTTC. This encodes CASQRGFTYEQYF.

This chain connects TRBV2 to TRBJ2-2; TRBD2 is a possible D gene (6 bases). V lost 2 bases, J lost 8 bases, and 21 bases lay in between. Germline CDR1 is SNHLY and CDR2 is FYNNEI. The CDR3 runs 17 residues. The CDR3 here is CASSEPGLRVSDGELFF. The DNA for the CDR3 is TGTGCCAGCAGTGAACCGGGACTTAGAGTTAGTGATGGGGAGCTGTTTTTT. Based on the CDR3 plus reference TRBV2 and TRBJ2-2, the full variable domain is EPEVTQTPSHQVTQMGQEVILRCVPISNHLYFYWYRQILGQKVEFLVSFYNNEISEKSEIFDDQFSVERPDGSNFTLKIRSTKLEDSAMYFCASSEPGLRVSDGELFFGEGSRLTVL.

This sequence joins TRBV27 and TRBJ1-5, with 10 bases lining up with TRBD1. Germline V lookup: CDR1 MNHEY, CDR2 SMNVEV (reference sequence). This CDR3 has 13 amino acids. V lost 6 bases to trimming and J lost 5 bases; unmatched junction nucleotides: 1. In DNA, the CDR3 is TGTGCCAGCAGAGGACAGGGGGATCAGCCCCAGCATTTT. Protein product: CASRGQGDQPQHF.

In DNA, the CDR3 is TGTGCCACCAGCAGAGCTACCTGGGGATGGGGGGACCCCCAAGAGACCCAGTACTTC. Protein sequence: CATSRATWGWGDPQETQYF. The rearrangement links TRBV15 to TRBJ2-5; a weak D match, TRBD2 (6 bases). Germline V lookup: CDR1 LNHNV, CDR2 YYDKDF (reference sequence). The germline V and J ends were trimmed by 1 base and 1 base, with 22 bases remaining between them. This CDR3 comprises 19 residues.

This CDR3 is CASRLGQGSSGELFF. For the CDR3, the DNA is TGCGCCAGCCGCCTGGGACAGGGGAGTAGCGGGGAGCTGTTTTTT. The chain recombines TRBV5-1 with TRBJ2-2, with 10 bases aligning to TRBD1. The CDR3 spans 15 residues. J lost 7 bases, V lost 7 bases, and 10 bases had no gene match. Germline lookup yields CDR1 SGHRS and CDR2 YFSETQ.